This TCR beta chain stems from a study of PD-1 blockade in classical Hodgkin lymphoma. Study findings and constraints: No one has yet defined what causes the repertoire differences, which may be disease activity or prior therapy.

Each of the patients experienced relapse following autologous stem cell transplantation, and their brentuximab vedotin exposure differed. Repertoires were generated with immunoSEQ multiplex PCR, while TCRdb's copy carries only in-frame clones and drops some. The data hold 6,000 to 8,500 clones, with around 80% observed a single time. The CDR3 length is 14 residues. V lost 3 bases, J lost 3 bases, and 12 bases lay in between. The germline V gene encodes CDR1 KGHSH and CDR2 LQKENI. As for this clone: Its antigen is not identified.

The material was peripheral blood mononuclear cells (PBMCs), obtained before the second cycle of nivolumab. V is TRBV18 and J is TRBJ2-7, with D perhaps matching TRBD1 or TRBD2 (6 bases each). The origin of this receptor is a human donor with classical Hodgkin lymphoma. The CDR3 DNA sequence: TGTGCCAGCTCACCCGCCGGGGGCAACTACGAGCAGTACTTC. It yields the protein CASSPAGGNYEQYF.